This record covers a single T cell receptor (beta chain). The method was immunoSEQ multiplex PCR; TCRdb's version includes in-frame clones alone and lacks a portion of them. Of 2 million to 2.5 million clones listed, approximately 93% were seen once; the top ten hold under 0.45%. None of the donors, who were healthy HIV-negative adults, had recently had acute infections or vaccinations. The source of the sample is a study of shared clonotypes between healthy human individuals. The CDR3 sequence is 19 residues long. The chain has TRBV1 and TRBJ2-2; TRBD1, the table's D call, lacks a check against the DNA. TRBV1 is assigned pseudogene status. This receptor was obtained from a man aged 18 to 35 in good health. Some clones in this sample may be carry-over from other donors' samples. Sequencing input: naive CD4+ T cells from PBMCs. Indicated subset: CD45RA+ positively selected. CDR3 sequence (DNA): TGCACCAGCAGCCAAGATCCCGCTTCTAGGGGTGAGGACACCGGGGAGCTGTTTTTT. This codes for CTSSQDPASRGEDTGELFF.